This T cell receptor (beta chain) was obtained from a study of cytotoxic CD8 clonotypes in ibrutinib-treated CLL. V lost 2 bases to trimming and J lost 3 bases; unmatched junction nucleotides: 8. The CDR3 length is 17 residues. The germline CDR1 and CDR2 sequences are LGHNA and YNFKEQ. Profiling relied on immunoSEQ multiplex PCR, and the TCRdb table lists in-frame clones only, not all of them. The sample shows around 200,000 clones, about 75% of them seen only once. The V and J genes are TRBV4-2 and TRBJ1-1, with TRBD1 matching 11 bases. Specimen: PBMCs, collected after 12 months of ibrutinib treatment. The TCR was taken from a human donor with chronic lymphocytic leukemia. This chain's CDR3 is CASSQHGRDRGDTEAFF. The CDR3 DNA follows: TGTGCCAGCAGCCAACACGGAAGGGACAGGGGGGACACTGAAGCTTTCTTT.